The 28 T cell receptor beta chains presented below share a single source sample, sequenced in a study of blood T cell repertoires in COVID-19. TCRdb keeps only in-frame clones here, not all; method: immunoSEQ multiplex PCR. The repertoire holds over 100,000 clones, with about 88% as singletons. Sequencing used peripheral blood. These receptors all stem from a man aged 50 to 59 with active or convalescent COVID-19.

Comments on this clone: The junction shows a germline mismatch at one end, possibly a read error. This chain connects TRBV6-5 to TRBJ1-4; D possibly corresponds to TRBD1 (5 bases). This CDR3 is 13 amino acids long. Germline CDR1 reads MNHEY; CDR2 reads SVGAGI. CDR3 nucleotide sequence: TGTGCCACCAGTCCAGGGCCCCGTGAAAAACTGTTTTTT. Protein: CATSPGPREKLFF.

This clone was seen a single time. This chain connects TRBV18 to TRBJ2-3; D might be TRBD2 (5 bases). The V gene lost 2 bases and the J gene lost 4 bases, with 10 bases spanning the gap. The V gene's germline CDR1 is KGHSH and CDR2 LQKENI. This CDR3 is built from 14 residues. DNA for the CDR3: TGTGCCAGCTCACCAGCAAATAGCGCAGATACGCAGTATTTT. It codes for CASSPANSADTQYF.

The chain has TRBV2 and TRBJ2-6; weak D call: TRBD2 (5 bases). CDR1 is SNHLY and CDR2 is FYNNEI in the germline V gene. V lost 6 bases, J lost 0 bases, and 12 bases lay in between. The CDR3 covers 16 residues. CDR3 nucleotides: TGTGCCAGCAGGGAGGACGTTTACTCTGGGGCCAACGTCCTGACTTTC. It is translated as CASREDVYSGANVLTF.

The CDR3 region has the DNA TGTGCCAGCAGCGCAGGGAGTCAGGGACTGCCCCAGCATTTT. Protein sequence: CASSAGSQGLPQHF. This chain uses TRBV9 with TRBJ1-5; the D gene is possibly TRBD1 (5 bases). Germline CDR1 reads SGDLS; CDR2 reads YYNGEE. CDR3 length: 14 residues. Trimming removed 3 bases at V and 9 bases at J, with 16 bases between.

This clone was seen a few times. CDR3 in DNA: TGTGCCAGCAGCCCCAGACAGGGGCTCACTAACTATGGCTACACCTTC. It codes for CASSPRQGLTNYGYTF. The chain couples TRBV7-2 to TRBJ1-2; 8 bases align to TRBD1. With 5 bases clipped from V and 0 bases from J, the junction kept 8 bases outside the gene matches. Germline CDR1 is SGHTA and CDR2 is FQGNSA. CDR3 length: 16 amino acids.

CDR3 DNA: TGTGCCAGCAGCTCCCATAGCACCCCAAGGGCCAACGTCCTGACTTTC. Protein sequence: CASSSHSTPRANVLTF. This chain joins TRBV9 and TRBJ2-6; the D is unclear. The CDR3 runs 16 residues. In germline, CDR1 is SGDLS, CDR2 YYNGEE. V was shortened by 4 bases and J by 5 bases, with 16 bases between the two germline ends. Supplemented by reference TRBV9 and TRBJ2-6, the full variable domain reads DSGVTQTPKHLITATGQRVTLRCSPRSGDLSVYWYQQSLDQGLQFLIQYYNGEERAKGNILERFSAQQFPDLHSELNLSSLELGDSALYFCASSSHSTPRANVLTFGAGSRLTVL.

The chain employs TRBV28 and TRBJ1-1, with D tentatively TRBD1 (5 bases). The germline gives CDR1 MDHEN, CDR2 SYDVKM. The CDR3 is 14 amino acids. V dropped 5 bases and J dropped 1 base, with 11 bases sitting between them. Here the CDR3 reads CASSLGATNTEAFF. In DNA, the CDR3 is TGTGCCAGCAGTCTAGGGGCAACGAACACTGAAGCTTTCTTT.

The chain has TRBV19 and TRBJ2-6; D is uncertain. From germline, CDR1 is LNHDA and CDR2 SQIVND (reference sequence). The CDR3 consists of 16 residues. The V end was cut by 0 bases, the J end by 0 bases, with 6 bases between. The CDR3 region is CASSIDKHSGANVLTF. CDR3 nucleotide sequence: TGTGCCAGTAGTATAGATAAGCACTCTGGGGCCAACGTCCTGACTTTC.

V is TRBV9 and J is TRBJ1-4; D is undetermined. The CDR3 contains 17 residues. CDR1 and CDR2 from the germline V gene are SGDLS and YYNGEE. V was pared by 2 bases and J by 3 bases, with 17 bases between. The CDR3 bases are TGTGCCAGCAGCGTTCTTCCCCTGACCGACTCTAATGAAAAACTGTTTTTT. This gives the protein CASSVLPLTDSNEKLFF.

Only one count was recorded for this clone. The chain recombines TRBV19 with TRBJ2-3; D remains unclear. CDR1 LNHDA and CDR2 SQIVND come from the germline V gene (reference sequence). The CDR3 covers 13 residues. V was cut by 9 bases and J by 1 base, with 11 bases left in between. The CDR3 nucleotides read TGTGCCAGCCGGGTGGGTGGCACAGATACGCAGTATTTT. Its translation: CASRVGGTDTQYF.

This clone was recorded a few times. The gene calls are TRBV28 and TRBJ2-5, with 7 bases aligning to TRBD2. The germline gives CDR1 MDHEN, CDR2 SYDVKM. V dropped 4 bases and J dropped 1; count of bases not matched to a gene: 3. The CDR3 length is 14 residues. The CDR3 DNA reads TGTGCCAGCAGTTGGGGGGGAGGCCAAGAGACCCAGTACTTC. It yields the protein CASSWGGGQETQYF. The full variable domain, its missing parts supplied by reference TRBV28 and TRBJ2-5, is DVKVTQSSRYLVKRTGEKVFLECVQDMDHENMFWYRQDPGLGLRLIYFSYDVKMKEKGDIPEGYSVSREKKERFSLILESASTNQTSMYLCASSWGGGQETQYFGPGTRLLVL.

The chain couples TRBV9 to TRBJ2-1, with 11 bases fitting TRBD2. With 3 bases clipped from V and 8 bases from J, the junction kept 7 bases outside the gene matches. Germline V gene sequence: CDR1 SGDLS, CDR2 YYNGEE. This CDR3 has 15 residues. The CDR3 nucleotides read TGTGCCAGCAGCGGTGGACTAGCGGGCGTCCATGAGCAGTTCTTC. Translated: CASSGGLAGVHEQFF.

This clone came up once. The chain recombines TRBV6-2 or TRBV6-3 with TRBJ2-7; tentative D call: TRBD2 (6 bases). Germline loops: CDR1 MNHEY, CDR2 SVGEGT. The CDR3 covers 13 residues. V lost 4 bases to trimming and J lost 7 bases, with 14 bases between them. The CDR3 here is CASSSGRREEQYF. CDR3 in DNA: TGTGCCAGCAGTTCGGGACGTCGGGAGGAGCAGTACTTC.

This chain connects TRBV4-3 to TRBJ2-3; TRBD2 matches 11 bases. The germline gives CDR1 LGHNA, CDR2 YSLEER. The length of the CDR3 is 16 residues. The V gene end was trimmed by 0 bases and the J gene end by 4 bases; junction bases not matched to a gene: 3. DNA of the CDR3: TGCGCCAGCAGCCAAGAGACTAGCGGGGCTCCAGATACGCAGTATTTT. Protein sequence: CASSQETSGAPDTQYF.

The chain carries TRBV27 and TRBJ1-1; D gene unclear. The ends were cut back, 4 bases at V and 7 bases at J, with 7 bases in the middle. From germline, CDR1 is MNHEY and CDR2 SMNVEV (reference sequence). CDR3 length equals 11 residues. The CDR3 DNA reads TGTGCCAGCAGTTCTGCCGGTGAAGCTTTCTTT. It translates to CASSSAGEAFF.

V and J are TRBV10-2 and TRBJ1-6; the D gene is possibly TRBD1 (6 bases). V lost 6 bases and J lost 12, with 12 bases in between. Germline loops: CDR1 WSHSY, CDR2 SAAADI. The CDR3 length is 12 residues. Written as DNA, the CDR3 is TGCGCCAGCAGCGATACAGGGAAACCCCTCCACTTT. This encodes CASSDTGKPLHF.

This clone was picked up one time. This chain links TRBV28 with TRBJ2-1; 8 bases fit TRBD2. The length of the CDR3 is 15 residues. Germline trimming cut 3 bases from V and 8 bases from J; bases unmatched to any gene: 9. Germline-derived CDR1 and CDR2 are MDHEN and SYDVKM. For the CDR3, the DNA is TGTGCCAGCAGTTTGCTCGGGGGGGCCTCTGATGAGCAGTTCTTC. Translated: CASSLLGGASDEQFF. The full variable domain, in which reference TRBV28 and TRBJ2-1 provide the parts outside the CDR3, is DVKVTQSSRYLVKRTGEKVFLECVQDMDHENMFWYRQDPGLGLRLIYFSYDVKMKEKGDIPEGYSVSREKKERFSLILESASTNQTSMYLCASSLLGGASDEQFFGPGTRLTVL.

V usage is TRBV19 and J usage is TRBJ2-7, with D possibly being TRBD1 (6 bases). Germline V gene lookup returns CDR1 LNHDA and CDR2 SQIVND (reference sequence). V was shortened by 4 bases and J by 9 bases, with 22 bases between the two germline ends. The CDR3 length is 15 residues. The CDR3 bases are TGTGCCAGTAGTAAGGGGACAAATCCTTGTCGGTCGCAGTACGTC. Its translation: CASSKGTNPCRSQYV.

The rearrangement joins TRBV11-2 to TRBJ1-1; D is possibly TRBD1 (6 bases). V was cut by 4 bases and J by 5 bases, with 14 bases left in between. This CDR3 is built from 14 residues. Germline values: CDR1 SGHAT, CDR2 FQNNGV. The CDR3 DNA is TGTGCCAGCAGCTCCCAGGGAGGGGGGACTGAAGCTTTCTTT. Residues: CASSSQGGGTEAFF.

V gene TRBV6-5 combines with J gene TRBJ2-7; a weak D match, TRBD1 (6 bases). The V gene's germline CDR1 is MNHEY and CDR2 SVGAGI. The CDR3 extends over 16 amino acids. Trimming took 0 bases from V and 1 from J, leaving 13 bases between them. Written as DNA, the CDR3 is TGTGCCAGCAGTTACTCGGTGGCAGGGGATTCCTACGAGCAGTACTTC. It is translated as CASSYSVAGDSYEQYF.

The rearrangement joins TRBV2 to TRBJ2-4; TRBD1 matches 8 bases. After removal of 7 bases from V and 3 bases from J, the junction contained 8 bases not matched to a gene. This CDR3 spans 15 amino acids. Germline V CDR1 and CDR2: SNHLY, FYNNEI. In nucleotides, the CDR3 is TGTGCCAGCACCGACAGGGGCGCAGGCAAAAACATTCAGTACTTC. Translating it yields CASTDRGAGKNIQYF.

The genes are TRBV12-3 or TRBV12-4 and TRBJ1-5; no firm D call. The CDR3 is made up of 12 amino acids. V was cut by 7 bases and J by 0 bases, with 4 bases left in between. CDR3 loop: CASTTSNQPQHF. The DNA for the CDR3 is TGTGCCAGCACTACTAGCAATCAGCCCCAGCATTTT.

The gene calls are TRBV5-4 and TRBJ2-1; 8 bases line up with TRBD1. From germline, CDR1 is SGHNT and CDR2 YYREEE (reference sequence). The CDR3 contains 14 residues. The V and J ends lost 1 base and 5 bases, in that order; junction bases with no gene match: 2. CDR3 residues: CASSLRTGNNEQFF. In nucleotides, the CDR3 is TGTGCCAGCAGCTTGCGGACAGGGAACAATGAGCAGTTCTTC.

This chain connects TRBV5-6 to TRBJ1-5; 8 bases align to TRBD1. CDR3 length equals 15 residues. Losses at the gene ends were 4 bases for V and 5 bases for J; bases not matched to a gene: 8. CDR1 is SGHDT, CDR2 YYEEEE, per germline. CDR3 DNA: TGTGCCAGCAGCCGTCGGACAGGGTACGATCAGCCCCAGCATTTT. It yields the protein CASSRRTGYDQPQHF.

The chain uses TRBV28 and TRBJ2-3; 13 nucleotides agree with TRBD2. The CDR3 contains 18 residues. Germline-derived CDR1 and CDR2 are MDHEN and SYDVKM. Unmatched junction bases numbered 8, after V lost 5 bases and J lost 0 bases. CDR3 amino acids: CASSTLAGGPHSTDTQYF. CDR3 sequence (DNA): TGTGCCAGCAGTACACTAGCGGGGGGGCCTCATAGCACAGATACGCAGTATTTT.

In this sample, this clone turned up once. The rearrangement links TRBV11-2 to TRBJ2-1, with 7 bases fitting TRBD2. V shed 4 bases, J shed 13 bases, and the junction held 7 bases outside the gene matches. This CDR3 has 12 amino acids. The germline V gene encodes CDR1 SGHAT and CDR2 FQNNGV. CDR3 region: CASSSPGGHQFF. The CDR3, as DNA: TGTGCCAGCAGCTCTCCGGGGGGTCATCAGTTCTTC. Based on the CDR3 plus reference TRBV11-2 and TRBJ2-1, the full variable domain is EAGVAQSPRYKIIEKRQSVAFWCNPISGHATLYWYQQILGQGPKLLIQFQNNGVVDDSQLPKDRFSAERLKGVDSTLKIQPAKLEDSAVYLCASSSPGGHQFFGPGTRLTVL.

The genes are TRBV18 and TRBJ1-2; D remains ambiguous. With 1 base removed from V and 3 bases from J, the gap between germline ends came to 9 bases. Germline V gene lookup returns CDR1 KGHSH and CDR2 LQKENI. This CDR3 spans 14 amino acids. CDR3 amino acids: CASSPRRGDYGYTF. CDR3 in DNA: TGTGCCAGCTCACCACGGCGGGGTGACTATGGCTACACCTTC.

The chain links TRBV11-2 to TRBJ2-1; 11 bases fit TRBD1. CDR3 length: 15 residues. Germline CDR1 SGHAT, CDR2 FQNNGV. The V segment lost 8 bases and the J segment 7 bases; nucleotides outside the gene matches: 10. The CDR3 nucleotides read TGTGCCAGCGGCCGACCGGGACAGGGGGTAAATGAGCAGTTCTTC. This sequence encodes CASGRPGQGVNEQFF. Looking up the rest from reference TRBV11-2 and TRBJ2-1 gives the full variable domain: EAGVAQSPRYKIIEKRQSVAFWCNPISGHATLYWYQQILGQGPKLLIQFQNNGVVDDSQLPKDRFSAERLKGVDSTLKIQPAKLEDSAVYLCASGRPGQGVNEQFFGPGTRLTVL.